The source of this T cell receptor (beta chain) is a study of blood T cell repertoires in COVID-19. Background on the study: From the United States, Italy and Spain came samples of acute and convalescent COVID-19.

In the study's own analysis: Counts of nucleated cells, estimated from reference gene primer amplification, were obtained. Using immunoSEQ multiplex PCR, the repertoire was profiled, and TCRdb retains in-frame clones only, with some absent. From that table come the V and J calls and clone size; the DNA was used to work out D and trimming. The table lists about 120,000 clones, nearly 90% of them singletons. Patients from Seattle were sampled longitudinally, starting during active infection. The V end was cut by 8 bases, the J end by 0 bases, with 7 bases between. This CDR3 region has 13 residues. CDR1 is KGHSH, CDR2 LQKENI, per germline.

The clonotype comes from a woman in her sixties or seventies with COVID-19, enrolled during active disease. The sequenced sample consisted of peripheral blood. The gene calls are TRBV18 and TRBJ1-4; tentatively, D is TRBD1 (5 bases). The CDR3, as DNA: TGTGCCAGCGGCAGGGCAACTAATGAAAAACTGTTTTTT. It specifies CASGRATNEKLFF.